This T cell receptor beta chain was retrieved from a study of T cells in Graves' hyperthyroidism and ophthalmopathy. Study conclusions and caveats: From stable hyperthyroidism, ophthalmopathy was separated by a 13 V-J model.

Uncontrolled infections, other autoimmune diseases, pregnancy or lactation led to exclusion of patients. Cells are PBMCs isolated from more than 8.5 ml of fresh blood. This clonotype was counted ten times or more. The antigen is not known. The CDR3 runs 14 residues. V was shortened by 4 bases and J by 3 bases, with 13 bases between the two germline ends. Germline assignment: CDR1 SNHLY and CDR2 FYNNEI. TCR beta CDR3 regions were amplified from RNA. The TCR CDR3 first-round RT-PCR relied on the HTBI primer set. TCRdb reanalysed the multiplex PCR reads using MiXCR and keeps one entry per CDR3 protein. This table holds roughly 330,000 distinct CDR3 sequences, roughly 15% found once.

The source is a man younger than 45 with Graves' hyperthyroidism. Sequencing was performed on blood. The chain carries TRBV2 and TRBJ2-7, with a possible D match to TRBD2 (6 bases). In nucleotides, the CDR3 is TGTGCCAGCAGTGGACCCTCCGGGGGCTACGAGCAGTACTTC. Translation gives CASSGPSGGYEQYF. Supplemented by reference TRBV2 and TRBJ2-7, the full variable domain reads EPEVTQTPSHQVTQMGQEVILRCVPISNHLYFYWYRQILGQKVEFLVSFYNNEISEKSEIFDDQFSVERPDGSNFTLKIRSTKLEDSAMYFCASSGPSGGYEQYFGPGTRLTVT.